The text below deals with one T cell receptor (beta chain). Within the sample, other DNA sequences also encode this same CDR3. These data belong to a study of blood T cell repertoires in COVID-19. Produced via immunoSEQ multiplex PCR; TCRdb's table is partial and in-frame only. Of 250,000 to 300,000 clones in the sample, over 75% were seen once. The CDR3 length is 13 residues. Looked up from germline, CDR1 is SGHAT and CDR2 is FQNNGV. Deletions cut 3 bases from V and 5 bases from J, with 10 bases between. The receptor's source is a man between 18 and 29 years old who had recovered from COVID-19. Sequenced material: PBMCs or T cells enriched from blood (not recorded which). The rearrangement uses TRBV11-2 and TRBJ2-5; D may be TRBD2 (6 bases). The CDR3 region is CASSLGGEETQYF. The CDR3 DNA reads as TGTGCCAGCAGCTTGGGGGGTGAGGAGACCCAGTACTTC. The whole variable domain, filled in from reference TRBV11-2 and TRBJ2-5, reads EAGVAQSPRYKIIEKRQSVAFWCNPISGHATLYWYQQILGQGPKLLIQFQNNGVVDDSQLPKDRFSAERLKGVDSTLKIQPAKLEDSAVYLCASSLGGEETQYFGPGTRLLVL.